This TCR beta chain was documented in a study of identical twins. This CDR3 contains 17 residues. J lost 1 base, V lost 3 bases, and 9 bases had no gene match. Looked up from germline, CDR1 is SNHLY and CDR2 is FYNNEI. TCRdb passed the 5' RACE reads through MiXCR, listing each CDR3 protein once. The sample holds 600,000 to 850,000 distinct CDR3 sequences, about 18% seen once. The sample was also linked to a second study, of T cells expressing NK-cell markers.

Sequencing input: PBMCs. The chain employs TRBV2 and TRBJ2-5; 9 bases agree with TRBD2. This TCR came from a woman under 30 in good health. The CDR3 is CASSDSLGAGGQETQYF. CDR3 coding DNA: TGTGCCAGCAGTGATTCTTTAGGAGCGGGGGGCCAAGAGACCCAGTACTTC.